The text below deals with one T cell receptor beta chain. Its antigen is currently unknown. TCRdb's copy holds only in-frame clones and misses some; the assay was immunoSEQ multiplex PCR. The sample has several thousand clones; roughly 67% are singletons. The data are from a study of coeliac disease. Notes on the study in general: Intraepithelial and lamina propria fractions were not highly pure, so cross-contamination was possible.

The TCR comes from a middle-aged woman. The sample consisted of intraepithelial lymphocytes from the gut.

The DNA for the CDR3 is TGTGCCAGCATCTCCCGGGACAGGGCTCACCCAGCTTTCTTT. Protein product: CASISRDRAHPAFF. V is TRBV28 and J is TRBJ1-1, with TRBD1 identical over 9 bases. The CDR3 consists of 14 residues. Trimming at V came to 7 bases and at J to 10 bases, leaving 13 bases not matched to a gene. Looked up from germline, CDR1 is MDHEN and CDR2 is SYDVKM. Together with reference TRBV28 and TRBJ1-1, the CDR3 gives the full variable domain: DVKVTQSSRYLVKRTGEKVFLECVQDMDHENMFWYRQDPGLGLRLIYFSYDVKMKEKGDIPEGYSVSREKKERFSLILESASTNQTSMYLCASISRDRAHPAFFGQGTRLTVV.